These 27 T cell receptor beta chains were all obtained from the same sample, sequenced in a study of blood T cell repertoires in COVID-19. Clones were sequenced by immunoSEQ multiplex PCR, and TCRdb holds only the in-frame ones, with some missing. The data hold just under 150,000 clones, with 80% to 90% observed a single time. The sequenced sample consisted of peripheral blood. Every receptor here comes from a human donor with acute or convalescent COVID-19. The donor label of this sample is uncertain.

This sequence joins TRBV28 and TRBJ1-1; unclear D gene. The ends were cut back, 1 base at V and 8 bases at J, with 5 bases in the middle. From germline, CDR1 is MDHEN and CDR2 SYDVKM. The length of the CDR3 is 11 residues. The CDR3 DNA sequence: TGTGCCAGCAGTTTATCGAGGGAAGCTTTCTTT. Translating it yields CASSLSREAFF. The whole variable domain, remainder taken from reference TRBV28 and TRBJ1-1, is DVKVTQSSRYLVKRTGEKVFLECVQDMDHENMFWYRQDPGLGLRLIYFSYDVKMKEKGDIPEGYSVSREKKERFSLILESASTNQTSMYLCASSLSREAFFGQGTRLTVV.

This clone was detected only a few times. V usage is TRBV5-3 and J usage is TRBJ1-2; D is undetermined. TRBV5-3 is flagged as an ORF with uncertain function. Trimming pared 1 base from V and 4 bases from J, leaving 11 bases between. This CDR3 spans 14 amino acids. CDR3 loop: CARSLIHFSYGYTF. CDR3 nucleotides: TGTGCCAGAAGCTTGATCCACTTTTCCTATGGCTACACCTTC.

The table lists this clone with a few counts. This chain connects TRBV3-1 (or the pseudogene TRBV3-2) to TRBJ1-1; 8 positions match TRBD1. Looked up from germline, CDR1 is LGHDT and CDR2 is YNNKEL (reference sequence). With V trimmed by 6 bases and J by 7 bases, 7 bases remained unmatched. The length of the CDR3 is 13 residues. CDR3 region: CASSWTGPSEAFF. In DNA form, the CDR3 reads TGTGCCAGCAGTTGGACAGGGCCTAGTGAAGCTTTCTTT.

This clone is a singleton in its sample. The chain joins TRBV2 to TRBJ2-1; 10 bases line up with TRBD2. Germline values: CDR1 SNHLY, CDR2 FYNNEI. With 6 bases clipped from V and 3 bases from J, the junction kept 11 bases outside the gene matches. The CDR3 extends over 17 amino acids. CDR3 sequence reads: CASRAAVAGGFYNEQFF. The CDR3 coding sequence is TGTGCCAGCAGAGCGGCGGTAGCGGGAGGCTTCTACAATGAGCAGTTCTTC.

This chain joins TRBV5-6 and TRBJ2-7, with D possibly matching TRBD1 (5 bases). CDR3 size: 15 residues. Trimming cost V 4 bases and J 2 bases, with 16 bases left between them. The germline V gene encodes CDR1 SGHDT and CDR2 YYEEEE. CDR3 nucleotides: TGTGCCAGCAGCAATTCAGGGATCGCCGCCTACGAGCAGTACTTC. Residues: CASSNSGIAAYEQYF.

V usage is TRBV6-5 and J usage is TRBJ1-5; 7 bases are a match to TRBD1. Germline V lookup: CDR1 MNHEY, CDR2 SVGAGI. J gave up 2 bases and V 9 bases, and 7 bases lay outside the gene matches. This CDR3 region has 14 residues. This CDR3 reads CASATGSGNQPQHF. The CDR3 coding sequence is TGTGCCAGTGCGACAGGGTCTGGCAATCAGCCCCAGCATTTT.

V usage is TRBV19 and J usage is TRBJ1-1; D is possibly TRBD1 (5 bases). In germline, CDR1 is LNHDA, CDR2 SQIVND (reference sequence). V dropped 0 bases and J dropped 0 bases, with 8 bases sitting between them. This CDR3 has 15 amino acids. The CDR3 sequence: CASSIEGVMNTEAFF. The CDR3, as DNA: TGTGCCAGTAGTATAGAAGGGGTCATGAACACTGAAGCTTTCTTT.

This clone was counted between two and nine times. V gene TRBV19 combines with J gene TRBJ1-1; no definite D call. The CDR3 loop spans 13 amino acids. V lost 4 bases to trimming and J lost 7 bases, with 13 bases between them. Germline V CDR1 and CDR2: LNHDA, SQIVND (reference sequence). The CDR3 spells CASSTILGYEAFF. The CDR3 DNA follows: TGTGCCAGTAGTACTATTTTGGGCTATGAAGCTTTCTTT. Together with reference TRBV19 and TRBJ1-1, the CDR3 gives the full variable domain: DGGITQSPKYLFRKEGQNVTLSCEQNLNHDAMYWYRQDPGQGLRLIYYSQIVNDFQKGDIAEGYSVSREKKESFPLTVTSAQKNPTAFYLCASSTILGYEAFFGQGTRLTVV.

This chain uses TRBV5-6 with TRBJ2-1; D possibly corresponds to TRBD1 (5 bases). Trimming cost V 4 bases and J 0 bases, with 11 bases left between them. This CDR3 is 15 amino acids long. Germline V gives CDR1 SGHDT, CDR2 YYEEEE. The CDR3 protein is CASSPDISSYNEQFF. The CDR3 region has the DNA TGTGCCAGCAGCCCGGACATCAGCTCCTACAATGAGCAGTTCTTC.

The V and J genes are TRBV28 and TRBJ1-6; weak D call: TRBD1 (5 bases). The CDR3 sequence is 13 residues long. Germline values: CDR1 MDHEN, CDR2 SYDVKM. Trimming took 8 bases from V and 14 from J, leaving 19 bases between them. CDR3 region: CASATGPLISLHF. The DNA for the CDR3 is TGTGCCAGCGCAACAGGCCCCCTGATCTCCCTCCACTTT. Based on the CDR3 plus reference TRBV28 and TRBJ1-6, the full variable domain is DVKVTQSSRYLVKRTGEKVFLECVQDMDHENMFWYRQDPGLGLRLIYFSYDVKMKEKGDIPEGYSVSREKKERFSLILESASTNQTSMYLCASATGPLISLHFGNGTRLTVT.

This clone was seen more than once but under ten times. The chain uses TRBV10-3 and TRBJ1-2; 9 positions agree with TRBD1. This CDR3 spans 14 amino acids. The germline CDR1 and CDR2 sequences are ENHRY and SYGVKD. The J segment lost 6 bases and the V segment lost 2 bases, leaving 4 bases of the junction unmatched. The CDR3 nucleotides are TGTGCCATCAGTGAGAAGGGACAGGGACATGGCTACACCTTC. Encoded protein: CAISEKGQGHGYTF.

In this sample, this clone turned up once. J is TRBJ1-1 and V is TRBV20-1; tentatively, D is TRBD1 (5 bases). V was cut by 3 bases and J by 5 bases, with 13 bases left in between. The germline gives CDR1 DFQATT, CDR2 SNEGSKA (reference sequence). CDR3 length: 13 residues. The CDR3 reads CSASAQGGTEAFF. Here the CDR3 DNA reads TGCAGTGCTAGTGCGCAGGGTGGGACTGAAGCTTTCTTT.

This chain uses TRBV6-6 with TRBJ1-6; D remains unclear. CDR3 length equals 14 residues. V gave up 7 bases and J gave up 3 bases, with 10 bases separating them. Germline-derived CDR1 and CDR2 are MNHNY and SVGAGI (reference sequence). In nucleotides, the CDR3 is TGTGCCAGCATAGGCGGAAACTATAATTCACCCCTCCACTTT. This sequence encodes CASIGGNYNSPLHF.

V gene TRBV5-1 combines with J gene TRBJ1-5; 8 bases fit TRBD1. Trimming at V came to 4 bases and at J to 8 bases, leaving 8 bases not matched to a gene. The CDR3 sequence is 14 residues long. Per germline, CDR1 SGHRS and CDR2 YFSETQ. CDR3 in DNA: TGCGCCAGCAGCCAAGGGACAGGTGGGGAGCCCCAGCATTTT. This translates into CASSQGTGGEPQHF.

This chain uses TRBV3-1 (or the pseudogene TRBV3-2) with TRBJ2-7, with 12 bases lining up with TRBD2. The CDR3 runs to 15 residues. Per germline, CDR1 LGHDT and CDR2 YNNKEL (reference sequence). The ends lost 0 bases at V and 6 bases at J; junction bases unmatched: 3. The CDR3 loop is CASSQDGLAGREQYV. CDR3 in DNA: TGTGCCAGCAGCCAAGACGGACTAGCGGGACGCGAGCAGTACGTC.

The chain employs TRBV7-9 and TRBJ2-5, with 7 bases fitting TRBD1. V lost 5 bases and J lost 1; bases outside the gene matches: 10. Germline V lookup: CDR1 SEHNR, CDR2 FQNEAQ (reference sequence). The CDR3 sequence is 16 residues long. The CDR3 loop reads CASSRGGGRAQETQYF. CDR3 coding DNA: TGTGCCAGCAGCCGAGGGGGCGGAAGGGCCCAAGAGACCCAGTACTTC.

The chain joins TRBV2 to TRBJ1-1, with D unclear. Per the germline V gene, CDR1 is SNHLY and CDR2 is FYNNEI. The germline V and J ends were trimmed by 7 bases and 4 bases, with 16 bases remaining between them. The CDR3 loop spans 14 amino acids. The CDR3 nucleotides are TGTGCCAGCACCCCCCGGGTTTCTGGCACTGAAGCTTTCTTT. Translating gives CASTPRVSGTEAFF.

The chain carries TRBV6-5 and TRBJ2-7, with TRBD1 matching over 7 bases. The CDR3 is 14 residues long. J was trimmed by 2 bases and V by 6 bases; bases with no gene match: 7. CDR1 is MNHEY, CDR2 SVGAGI, per germline. As DNA, the CDR3 is TGTGCCAGCAGGGGACGGACAGGTACCTACGAGCAGTACGTC. Amino acids: CASRGRTGTYEQYV.

The V gene is TRBV7-6, the J gene TRBJ1-1; D possibly corresponds to TRBD1 (5 bases). Trimming took off 1 base at V and 4 bases at J, with 10 bases between the two ends. Germline V gives CDR1 SGHVS, CDR2 FNYEAQ. This CDR3 contains 14 residues. The CDR3 is CASSLGLDITEAFF. The CDR3 DNA follows: TGTGCCAGCAGCTTAGGCCTGGACATCACTGAAGCTTTCTTT.

The genes are TRBV18 and TRBJ2-5; D gene unclear. Germline assignment: CDR1 KGHSH and CDR2 LQKENI. This CDR3 comprises 13 residues. The V gene lost 3 bases and the J gene lost 2 bases, with 7 bases spanning the gap. The CDR3: CASSPRLQETQYF. CDR3 bases: TGTGCCAGCTCACCCAGGTTACAAGAGACCCAGTACTTC.

The chain links TRBV7-2 to TRBJ2-1; D is unclear. The CDR3 contains 13 residues. V was shortened by 0 bases and J by 8 bases, with 8 bases between the two germline ends. CDR1 SGHTA and CDR2 FQGNSA come from the germline V gene. For the CDR3, the DNA is TGTGCCAGCAGCTTAGCTCTGTCCCATGAGCAGTTCTTC. This sequence encodes CASSLALSHEQFF.

The J gene is TRBJ2-1, the V gene TRBV9, with 7 bases that match TRBD2. This CDR3 comprises 15 residues. The germline CDR1 and CDR2 sequences are SGDLS and YYNGEE. V shed 4 bases and J 2 bases; nucleotides not matched to a gene: 6. The CDR3, as DNA: TGTGCCAGCAGCACCCTAGCGGAGACCTACAATGAGCAGTTCTTC. Residues: CASSTLAETYNEQFF.

The chain employs TRBV3-1 (or the pseudogene TRBV3-2) and TRBJ2-3, with D maybe TRBD1 (5 bases). The V end lost 2 bases, the J end lost 13 bases, and 16 bases lay between the germline ends. CDR1 and CDR2 (germline): LGHDT, YNNKEL (reference sequence). This CDR3 contains 13 residues. The CDR3, as DNA: TGTGCCAGCAGCCAACAAAGGGGTGGTAACGAGTATTTT. Translated: CASSQQRGGNEYF.

The chain uses TRBV9 and TRBJ1-1, with 7 bases matching TRBD1. V lost 4 bases to trimming and J lost 1 base; unmatched junction nucleotides: 7. The CDR3 spans 15 residues. Germline CDR1 reads SGDLS; CDR2 reads YYNGEE. The CDR3 protein is CASSTDDRANTEAFF. The DNA of the CDR3 is TGTGCCAGCAGCACAGACGACAGGGCGAACACTGAAGCTTTCTTT.

The CDR3 DNA reads TGTGCCAGCAGCACCCAGGGACAGGGAAATTCACCCCTCCACTTT. Translated, it gives CASSTQGQGNSPLHF. The rearrangement links TRBV7-9 to TRBJ1-6; 9 nucleotides match TRBD1. Germline V lookup: CDR1 SEHNR, CDR2 FQNEAQ (reference sequence). The length of the CDR3 is 15 residues. The ends lost 5 bases at V and 7 bases at J; junction bases unmatched: 6.

The chain is built from TRBV14 and TRBJ1-2; 7 nucleotides align to TRBD1. This CDR3 has 15 amino acids. Germline V lookup: CDR1 SGHDN, CDR2 FVKESK. V shed 4 bases, J shed 2 bases, and the junction held 7 bases outside the gene matches. CDR3 sequence (DNA): TGTGCCAGCAGCCCTCTGGGGACAGTAAACTATGGCTACACCTTC. This codes for CASSPLGTVNYGYTF.

V is TRBV10-3 and J is TRBJ1-6, with 7 bases matching TRBD1. CDR1 and CDR2 (germline): ENHRY, SYGVKD. The J segment lost 8 bases and the V segment lost 2 bases, leaving 0 bases of the junction unmatched. The CDR3 consists of 13 residues. CDR3 DNA sequence: TGTGCCATCAGTGAGGACAGGGATTCACCCCTCCACTTT. Encoded protein: CAISEDRDSPLHF.